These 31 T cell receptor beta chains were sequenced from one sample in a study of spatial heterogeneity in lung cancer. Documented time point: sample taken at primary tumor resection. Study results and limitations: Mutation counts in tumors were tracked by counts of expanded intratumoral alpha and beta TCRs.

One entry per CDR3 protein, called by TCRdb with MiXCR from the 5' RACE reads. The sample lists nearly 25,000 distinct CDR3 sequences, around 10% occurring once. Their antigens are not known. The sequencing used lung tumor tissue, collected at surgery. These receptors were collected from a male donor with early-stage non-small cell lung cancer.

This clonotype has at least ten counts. The CDR3 loop is CASSLVRDRAYEQYF. DNA of the CDR3: TGTGCCAGCAGCCTGGTCCGGGACAGGGCCTACGAGCAGTACTTC. The V and J genes are TRBV27 and TRBJ2-7, with 9 bases that match TRBD1. CDR1 and CDR2 (germline): MNHEY, SMNVEV (reference sequence). CDR3 length: 15 residues. V lost 6 bases and J lost 2; bases outside the gene matches: 8.

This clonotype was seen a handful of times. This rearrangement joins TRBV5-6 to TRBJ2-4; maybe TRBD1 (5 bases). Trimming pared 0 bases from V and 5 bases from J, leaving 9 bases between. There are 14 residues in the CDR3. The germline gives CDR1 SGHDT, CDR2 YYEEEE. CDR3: CASSLVRAENIQYF. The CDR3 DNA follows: TGTGCCAGCAGCTTGGTCAGGGCCGAAAACATTCAGTACTTC.

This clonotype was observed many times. CDR3 nucleotide sequence: TGTGCCAGCAGTTTGGCGGGATATGGCTACACCTTC. Amino acid sequence: CASSLAGYGYTF. V and J are TRBV12-3 or TRBV12-4 and TRBJ1-2; the D is unclear. This CDR3 comprises 12 residues. V dropped 3 bases and J dropped 5 bases, with 7 bases sitting between them.

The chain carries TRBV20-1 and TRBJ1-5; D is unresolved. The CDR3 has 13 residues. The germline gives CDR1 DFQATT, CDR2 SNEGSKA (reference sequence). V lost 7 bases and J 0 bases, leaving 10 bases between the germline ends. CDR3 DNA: TGCAGTGTCCAGAGTTATAGCAATCAGCCCCAGCATTTT. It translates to CSVQSYSNQPQHF.

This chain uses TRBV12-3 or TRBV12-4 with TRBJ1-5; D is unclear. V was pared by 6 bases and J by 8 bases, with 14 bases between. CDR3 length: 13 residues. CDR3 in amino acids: CASSPDEGEPQHF. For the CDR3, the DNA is TGTGCCAGCAGCCCAGACGAGGGTGAGCCCCAGCATTTT.

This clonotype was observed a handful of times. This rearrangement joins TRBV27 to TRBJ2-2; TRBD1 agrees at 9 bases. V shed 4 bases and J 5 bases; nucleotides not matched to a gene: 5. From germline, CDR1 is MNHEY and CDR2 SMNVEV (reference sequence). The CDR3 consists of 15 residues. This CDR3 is CASSSRDRATGELFF. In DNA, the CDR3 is TGTGCCAGCAGTTCCCGGGACAGGGCTACCGGGGAGCTGTTTTTT.

As DNA, the CDR3 is TGTGCCAGCAGCGCAAGCGGGGGGGCCACCTGGGGCACAGATACGCAGTATTTT. This codes for CASSASGGATWGTDTQYF. This chain links TRBV9 with TRBJ2-3; 10 bases are a match to TRBD2. Per germline, CDR1 SGDLS and CDR2 YYNGEE. The CDR3 is 18 residues long. The junction had 11 bases not matched to a gene; V was cut back by 3 bases and J by 1 base.

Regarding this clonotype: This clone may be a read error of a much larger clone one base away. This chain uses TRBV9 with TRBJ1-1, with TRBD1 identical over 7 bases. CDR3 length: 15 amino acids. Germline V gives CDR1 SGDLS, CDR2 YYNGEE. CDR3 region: CACSVGGPRGTEAFF. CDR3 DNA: TGTGCCTGCAGCGTAGGGGGCCCAAGAGGCACTGAAGCTTTCTTT.

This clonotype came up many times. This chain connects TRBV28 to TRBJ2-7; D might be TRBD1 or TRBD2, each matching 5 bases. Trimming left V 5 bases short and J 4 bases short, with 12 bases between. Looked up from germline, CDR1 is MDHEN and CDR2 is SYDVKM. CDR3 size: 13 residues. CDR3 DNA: TGTGCCAGCAGTCCCCCCTGGGGGTACGAGCAGTACTTC. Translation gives CASSPPWGYEQYF.

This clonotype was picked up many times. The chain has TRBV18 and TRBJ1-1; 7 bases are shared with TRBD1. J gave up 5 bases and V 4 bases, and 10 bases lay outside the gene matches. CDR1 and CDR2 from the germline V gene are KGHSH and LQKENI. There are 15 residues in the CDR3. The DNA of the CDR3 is TGTGCCAGCTCACTATTACAGGGGCGGGGGACTGAAGCTTTCTTT. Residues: CASSLLQGRGTEAFF.

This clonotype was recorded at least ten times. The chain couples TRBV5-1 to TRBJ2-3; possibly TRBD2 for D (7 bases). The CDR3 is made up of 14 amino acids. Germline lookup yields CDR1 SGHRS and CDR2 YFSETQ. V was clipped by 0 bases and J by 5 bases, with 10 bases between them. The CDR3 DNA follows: TGCGCCAGCAGCTTGGCCGGGGGGCAAGATACGCAGTATTTT. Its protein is CASSLAGGQDTQYF.

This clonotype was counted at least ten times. The CDR3 nucleotides read TGTGCCTGGAGTGGGGACAGGGGGTTCGGTGGCTACACCTTC. Amino acid sequence: CAWSGDRGFGGYTF. The chain uses TRBV30 and TRBJ1-2, with 11 bases that match TRBD1. Trimming at V came to 1 base and at J to 7 bases, leaving 5 bases not matched to a gene. CDR1 and CDR2 from the germline V gene are GTSNPN and SVGIG (reference sequence). This CDR3 has 14 residues.

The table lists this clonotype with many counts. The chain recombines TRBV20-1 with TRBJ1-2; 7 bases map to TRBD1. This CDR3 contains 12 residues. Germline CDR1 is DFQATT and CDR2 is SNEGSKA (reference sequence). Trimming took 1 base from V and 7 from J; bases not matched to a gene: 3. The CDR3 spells CSARVWTGGYTF. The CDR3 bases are TGCAGTGCTAGAGTGTGGACAGGTGGCTACACCTTC.

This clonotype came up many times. Written as DNA, the CDR3 is TGTGCCTGGAGTGTACGGATAAATGAAAAACTGTTTTTT. Its protein product is CAWSVRINEKLFF. The chain is built from TRBV30 and TRBJ1-4; D is uncertain. The CDR3 sequence is 13 residues long. Trimming shortened V by 0 bases and J by 5 bases, and 7 bases separated the two germline ends. CDR1 GTSNPN and CDR2 SVGIG come from the germline V gene (reference sequence).

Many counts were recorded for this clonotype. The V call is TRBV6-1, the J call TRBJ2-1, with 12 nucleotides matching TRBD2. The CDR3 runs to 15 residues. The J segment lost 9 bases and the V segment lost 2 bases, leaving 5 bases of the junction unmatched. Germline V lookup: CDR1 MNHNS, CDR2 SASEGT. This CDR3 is CASSELAGGPGEQFF. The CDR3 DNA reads TGTGCCAGCAGTGAACTAGCGGGAGGGCCCGGTGAGCAGTTCTTC.

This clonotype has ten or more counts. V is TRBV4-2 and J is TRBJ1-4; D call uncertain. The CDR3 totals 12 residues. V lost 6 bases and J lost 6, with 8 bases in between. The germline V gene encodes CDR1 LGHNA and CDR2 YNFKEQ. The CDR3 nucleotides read TGTGCCAGCAGAAAGGAGGATGAAAAACTGTTTTTT. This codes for CASRKEDEKLFF.

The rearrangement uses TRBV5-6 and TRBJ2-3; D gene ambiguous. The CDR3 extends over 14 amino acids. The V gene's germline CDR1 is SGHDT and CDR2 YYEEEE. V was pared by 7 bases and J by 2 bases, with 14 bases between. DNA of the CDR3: TGTGCCAGCGGATACTGGGCCACCACAGATACGCAGTATTTT. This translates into CASGYWATTDTQYF.

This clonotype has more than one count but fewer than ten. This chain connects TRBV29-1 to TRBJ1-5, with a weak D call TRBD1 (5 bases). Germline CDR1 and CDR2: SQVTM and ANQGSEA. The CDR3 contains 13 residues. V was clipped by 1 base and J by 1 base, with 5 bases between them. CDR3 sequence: CSVEGQSNQPQHF. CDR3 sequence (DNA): TGCAGCGTTGAAGGACAGAGCAATCAGCCCCAGCATTTT.

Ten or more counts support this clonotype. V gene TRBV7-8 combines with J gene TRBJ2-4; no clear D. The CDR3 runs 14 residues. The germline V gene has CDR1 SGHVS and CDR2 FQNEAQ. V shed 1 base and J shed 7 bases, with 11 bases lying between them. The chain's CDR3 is CASSLESRRNIQYF. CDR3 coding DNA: TGTGCCAGCAGCTTAGAGTCTCGCCGGAACATTCAGTACTTC.

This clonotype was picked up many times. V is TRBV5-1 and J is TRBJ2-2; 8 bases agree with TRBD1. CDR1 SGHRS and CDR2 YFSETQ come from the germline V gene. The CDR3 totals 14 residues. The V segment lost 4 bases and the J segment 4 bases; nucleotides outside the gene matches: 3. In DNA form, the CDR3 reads TGCGCCAGCAGCAAGGACAGGGCCACCGGGGAGCTGTTTTTT. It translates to CASSKDRATGELFF.

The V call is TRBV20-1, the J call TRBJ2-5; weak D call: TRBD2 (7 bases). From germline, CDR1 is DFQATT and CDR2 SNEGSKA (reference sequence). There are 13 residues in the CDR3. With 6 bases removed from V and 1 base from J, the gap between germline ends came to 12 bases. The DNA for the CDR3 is TGCAGTGCCAGGGGAGGGCCCCAAGAGACCCAGTACTTC. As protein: CSARGGPQETQYF.

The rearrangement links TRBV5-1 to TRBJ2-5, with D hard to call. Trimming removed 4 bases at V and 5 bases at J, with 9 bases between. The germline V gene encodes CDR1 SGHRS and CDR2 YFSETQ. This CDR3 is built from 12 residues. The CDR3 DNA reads TGCGCCAGCAGCCGAGAGGTGGAGACCCAGTACTTC. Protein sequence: CASSREVETQYF.

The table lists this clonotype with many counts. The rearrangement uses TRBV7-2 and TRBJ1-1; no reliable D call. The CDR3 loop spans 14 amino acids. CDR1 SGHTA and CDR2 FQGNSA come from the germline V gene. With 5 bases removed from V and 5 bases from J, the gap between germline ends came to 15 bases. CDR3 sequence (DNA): TGTGCCAGCAGCCCCGACCGGTGGGGTACTGAAGCTTTCTTT. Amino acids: CASSPDRWGTEAFF.

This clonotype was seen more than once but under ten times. CDR3 sequence: CASSWIGGSPDTQYF. In DNA, the CDR3 is TGTGCCAGCTCCTGGATCGGCGGGAGCCCAGATACGCAGTATTTT. The chain couples TRBV18 to TRBJ2-3; 7 nucleotides agree with TRBD2. V shed 6 bases and J 4 bases; nucleotides not matched to a gene: 10. Germline V gives CDR1 KGHSH, CDR2 LQKENI. The CDR3 contains 15 residues.

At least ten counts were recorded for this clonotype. CDR3 sequence (DNA): TGTGCCAGCACAAACCCGGGGGGTTCCTACAATGAGCAGTTCTTC. This encodes CASTNPGGSYNEQFF. V is TRBV28 and J is TRBJ2-1; 7 nucleotides align to TRBD2. V trimming: 7 bases; J trimming: 1 base; junction bases outside the gene matches: 7. Germline values: CDR1 MDHEN, CDR2 SYDVKM. The CDR3 extends over 15 amino acids.

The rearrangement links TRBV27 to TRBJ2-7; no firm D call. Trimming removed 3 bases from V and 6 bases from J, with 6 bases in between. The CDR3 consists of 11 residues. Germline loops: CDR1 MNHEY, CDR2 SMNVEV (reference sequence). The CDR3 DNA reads TGTGCCAGCAGTTTTCTGCGCGAGCAGTACTTC. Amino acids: CASSFLREQYF.

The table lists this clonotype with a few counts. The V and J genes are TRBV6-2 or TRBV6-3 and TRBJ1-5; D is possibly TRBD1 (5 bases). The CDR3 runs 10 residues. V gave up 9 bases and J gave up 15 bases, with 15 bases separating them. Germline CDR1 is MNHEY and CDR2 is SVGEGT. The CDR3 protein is CASGTRGLHF. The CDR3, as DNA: TGTGCCAGTGGGACCCGCGGTTTGCATTTT.

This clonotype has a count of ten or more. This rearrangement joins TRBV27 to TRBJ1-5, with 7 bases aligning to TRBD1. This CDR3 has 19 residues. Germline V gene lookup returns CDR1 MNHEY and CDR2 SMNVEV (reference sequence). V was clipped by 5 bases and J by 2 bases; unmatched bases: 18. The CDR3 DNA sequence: TGTGCCAGCAGTCTGCCAACTCCCGCGCGACAGGGAGGCAATCAGCCCCAGCATTTT. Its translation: CASSLPTPARQGGNQPQHF.

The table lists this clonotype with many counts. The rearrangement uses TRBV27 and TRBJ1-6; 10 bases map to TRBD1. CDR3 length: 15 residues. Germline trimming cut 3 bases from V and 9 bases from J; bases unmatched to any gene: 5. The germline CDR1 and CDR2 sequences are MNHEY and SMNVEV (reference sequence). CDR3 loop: CASSLGTGAPSPLHF. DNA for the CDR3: TGTGCCAGCAGTTTGGGGACAGGGGCCCCTTCACCCCTCCACTTT.

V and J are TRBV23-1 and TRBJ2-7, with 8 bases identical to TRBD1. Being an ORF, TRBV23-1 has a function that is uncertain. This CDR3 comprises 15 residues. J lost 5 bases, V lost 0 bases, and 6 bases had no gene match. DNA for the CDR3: TGCGCCAGCAGTCAATCGTTTCAGGGGGCTCACGAGCAGTACTTC. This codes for CASSQSFQGAHEQYF.

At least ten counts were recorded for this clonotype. CDR3 protein: CASSKRLAQETQYF. Written as DNA, the CDR3 is TGTGCCAGCAGCAAAAGACTAGCTCAAGAGACCCAGTACTTC. The rearrangement links TRBV5-4 to TRBJ2-5; TRBD2 matches at 7 bases. The V segment lost 4 bases and the J segment 2 bases; nucleotides outside the gene matches: 5. The CDR3 has 14 residues. The V gene's germline CDR1 is SGHNT and CDR2 YYREEE (reference sequence).